Below are 11 T cell receptor beta chains sequenced from a single sample in a study of T cell responses to AZD1222 COVID-19 vaccine. Assay used: immunoSEQ multiplex PCR; TCRdb lists only in-frame clones, some missing. The repertoire holds 140,000 to 150,000 clones, with approximately 91% as singletons. Sequencing was performed on peripheral blood, taken 28 days after the second AZD1222 dose. These receptors all come from an adult who received the AZD1222 COVID-19 vaccine.

This clone showed up just once. The CDR3 loop is CASSLGGAGYEQYF. The CDR3 nucleotides are TGTGCCAGCAGCTTAGGGGGAGCCGGCTACGAGCAGTACTTC. The chain links TRBV7-9 to TRBJ2-7, with TRBD2 as a possible D gene (5 bases). CDR3 length: 14 residues. The V gene's germline CDR1 is SEHNR and CDR2 FQNEAQ (reference sequence). Between the trimmed V and J ends, which lost 1 base and 3 bases, there was a span of 10 bases.

The chain links TRBV5-6 to TRBJ2-5; D might be TRBD1 (6 bases). V shed 0 bases and J shed 2 bases, with 11 bases lying between them. The CDR3 sequence is 15 residues long. CDR1 SGHDT and CDR2 YYEEEE come from the germline V gene. CDR3 loop: CASSLARGPQETQYF. DNA for the CDR3: TGTGCCAGCAGCTTGGCCAGGGGACCACAAGAGACCCAGTACTTC.

The rearrangement uses TRBV24-1 and TRBJ2-1; TRBD2 is a possible D gene (6 bases). Trimming removed 6 bases at V and 6 bases at J, with 11 bases between. Germline V gene sequence: CDR1 KGHDR, CDR2 SFDVKD. The length of the CDR3 is 13 residues. This CDR3 reads CATSRGGGNEQFF. The DNA for the CDR3 is TGTGCCACCAGTCGGGGAGGTGGCAATGAGCAGTTCTTC.

The genes are TRBV2 and TRBJ1-5, with a tentative D call TRBD1 (5 bases). The CDR3 extends over 13 amino acids. Germline V gene data show CDR1 as SNHLY and CDR2 as FYNNEI. Trimming took off 4 bases at V and 7 bases at J, with 11 bases between the two ends. CDR3 sequence (DNA): TGTGCCAGCAGTGCAGGGCCCGAACAGCCCCAGCATTTT. Its translation: CASSAGPEQPQHF.

The V call is TRBV7-8, the J call TRBJ2-1, with 8 bases identical to TRBD2. CDR1 is SGHVS and CDR2 is FQNEAQ in the germline V gene. The CDR3 consists of 18 residues. V shed 5 bases, J shed 5 bases, and the junction held 17 bases outside the gene matches. The CDR3 nucleotides read TGTGCCAGCAGCATCCCTAGTACCAGCGGGAGTGGAAACAATGAGCAGTTCTTC. Encoded protein: CASSIPSTSGSGNNEQFF. The entire variable domain, with the rest obtained from reference TRBV7-8 and TRBJ2-1, is as follows: GAGVSQSPRYKVAKRGQDVALRCDPISGHVSLFWYQQALGQGPEFLTYFQNEAQLDKSGLPSDRFFAERPEGSVSTLKIQRTQQEDSAVYLCASSIPSTSGSGNNEQFFGPGTRLTVL.

V usage is TRBV5-1 and J usage is TRBJ1-3, with unresolved D. Trimming pared 5 bases from V and 0 bases from J, leaving 12 bases between. The CDR3 runs to 15 residues. CDR1 and CDR2 (germline): SGHRS, YFSETQ. CDR3 in amino acids: CASSLEYSSGNTIYF. In DNA form, the CDR3 reads TGCGCCAGCAGTCTCGAGTACAGCTCTGGAAACACCATATATTTT.

This chain joins TRBV12-3 or TRBV12-4 and TRBJ1-6; D is ambiguous. CDR3 length: 13 residues. Trimming took off 6 bases at V and 4 bases at J, with 7 bases between the two ends. The CDR3 sequence: CASSPNYNSPLHF. DNA of the CDR3: TGTGCCAGCAGCCCAAATTATAATTCACCCCTCCACTTT.

This clone has more than one count but fewer than ten. The rearrangement links TRBV4-2 to TRBJ1-3; D uncertain. This CDR3 has 12 amino acids. V was shortened by 4 bases and J by 2 bases, with 3 bases between the two germline ends. Germline V gene lookup returns CDR1 LGHNA and CDR2 YNFKEQ. The CDR3 nucleotides read TGTGCCAGCAGCCCGACTGGAAACACCATATATTTT. The encoded protein is CASSPTGNTIYF.

This clone was detected a few times. This chain uses TRBV7-8 with TRBJ2-7; 11 bases map to TRBD1. Germline values: CDR1 SGHVS, CDR2 FQNEAQ. V was clipped by 4 bases and J by 6 bases; unmatched bases: 8. The CDR3 has 15 residues. The CDR3 bases are TGTGCCAGCAGCTCCCGGGGGACAGGGGGGTTCGAGCAGTACTTC. It is translated as CASSSRGTGGFEQYF. Full variable domain (outside the CDR3, taken from reference TRBV7-8 and TRBJ2-7): GAGVSQSPRYKVAKRGQDVALRCDPISGHVSLFWYQQALGQGPEFLTYFQNEAQLDKSGLPSDRFFAERPEGSVSTLKIQRTQQEDSAVYLCASSSRGTGGFEQYFGPGTRLTVT.

This rearrangement joins TRBV7-9 to TRBJ1-2, with D possibly TRBD1 on 6 matching bases. CDR1 and CDR2 from the germline V gene are SEHNR and FQNEAQ (reference sequence). This CDR3 has 13 residues. Trimming left V 3 bases short and J 8 bases short, with 13 bases between. The CDR3 bases are TGTGCCAGCAGCTTCGGACAGCTCTTCGGCTACACCTTC. Its protein product is CASSFGQLFGYTF.

This clone was seen ten or more times. This chain connects TRBV2 to TRBJ1-1; the D gene is possibly TRBD1 (6 bases). Germline-derived CDR1 and CDR2 are SNHLY and FYNNEI. The CDR3 covers 14 residues. Trimming left V 6 bases short and J 1 base short, with 12 bases between. DNA for the CDR3: TGTGCCAGCAGGAGAGAGACAGGGAACACTGAAGCTTTCTTT. Its protein is CASRRETGNTEAFF.